These 7 T cell receptor beta chains originate from one sample sequenced in a study of shared clonotypes between healthy human individuals. Produced via immunoSEQ multiplex PCR; TCRdb's table is partial and in-frame only. The table includes 2 million to 2.5 million clones, roughly 90% detected once. Input material: naive CD4+ T cells from PBMCs. The subset denotes: CD45RA+ positively selected. These receptors all come from a man in his late teens or twenties in good health. Some clones in this sample may be carry-over from other donors' samples.

The chain recombines TRBV25-1 with TRBJ1-4; D unclear. Germline V gives CDR1 MGHDK, CDR2 SYGVNS. The CDR3 consists of 14 residues. Trimming took 4 bases from V and 3 from J, leaving 9 bases between them. CDR3 nucleotide sequence: TGTGCCAGCAGTGTCTTTAAAGCTAATGAAAAACTGTTTTTT. Translating gives CASSVFKANEKLFF.

V and J are TRBV9 and TRBJ2-3; 12 positions agree with TRBD2. The CDR3 is 18 amino acids. Germline CDR1 is SGDLS and CDR2 is YYNGEE. Germline trimming cut 0 bases from V and 3 bases from J; bases unmatched to any gene: 8. Here the CDR3 DNA reads TGTGCCAGCAGCGTAGGGTCCCTAGCGGGAGGGGCAACAGATACGCAGTATTTT. Encoded protein: CASSVGSLAGGATDTQYF.

The chain carries TRBV7-8 and TRBJ2-7, with TRBD1 identical over 9 bases. Germline assignment: CDR1 SGHVS and CDR2 FQNEAQ. The trim removed 6 bases at V and 7 bases at J, leaving 13 bases unmatched. The CDR3 extends over 15 amino acids. The CDR3 nucleotides read TGTGCCAGCAGGGAAACAGGGGGCCCTACCCTGGAGCAGTACTTC. Translated, it gives CASRETGGPTLEQYF.

V gene TRBV9 combines with J gene TRBJ1-2; D is ambiguous. Trimming removed 0 bases at V and 4 bases at J, with 16 bases between. The CDR3 sequence is 16 residues long. Germline lookup yields CDR1 SGDLS and CDR2 YYNGEE. The CDR3 coding sequence is TGTGCCAGCAGCGTAGAGGCAGGTCCCACCTCCTATGGCTACACCTTC. Amino acid sequence: CASSVEAGPTSYGYTF.

The sample holds one count of this clone. This rearrangement joins TRBV19 to TRBJ1-2; 10 positions agree with TRBD1. The germline V gene has CDR1 LNHDA and CDR2 SQIVND (reference sequence). With 1 base clipped from V and 6 bases from J, the junction kept 2 bases outside the gene matches. The CDR3 is 14 amino acids. As DNA, the CDR3 is TGTGCCAGTAGTATAGGGGGGACAGGGGATGGCTACACCTTC. As protein: CASSIGGTGDGYTF.

The V call is TRBV4-1, the J call TRBJ2-1; 14 bases map to TRBD2. The CDR3 consists of 15 residues. Per germline, CDR1 MGHRA and CDR2 YSYEKL. V was clipped by 4 bases and J by 7 bases; unmatched bases: 3. CDR3 in amino acids: CASSRGLAGENEQFF. The CDR3 nucleotides read TGCGCCAGCAGCCGGGGACTAGCGGGAGAAAATGAGCAGTTCTTC.

This chain links TRBV7-9 with TRBJ2-6; 8 nucleotides agree with TRBD2. Germline CDR1 reads SEHNR; CDR2 reads FQNEAQ (reference sequence). The CDR3 covers 17 residues. The ends lost 1 base at V and 3 bases at J; junction bases unmatched: 5. The CDR3 nucleotides are TGTGCCAGCAGCTTAGGGCGGGGGGCGCTTGGGGCCAACGTCCTGACTTTC. Translation gives CASSLGRGALGANVLTF.